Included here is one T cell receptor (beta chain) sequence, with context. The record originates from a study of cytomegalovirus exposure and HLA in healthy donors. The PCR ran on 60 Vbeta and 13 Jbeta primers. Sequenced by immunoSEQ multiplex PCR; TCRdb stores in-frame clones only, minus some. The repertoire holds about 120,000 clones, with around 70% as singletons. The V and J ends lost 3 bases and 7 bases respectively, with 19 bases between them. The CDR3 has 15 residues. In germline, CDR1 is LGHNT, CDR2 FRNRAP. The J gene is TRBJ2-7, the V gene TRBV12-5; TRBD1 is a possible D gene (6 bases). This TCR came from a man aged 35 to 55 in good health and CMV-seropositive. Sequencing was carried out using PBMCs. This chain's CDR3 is CASGFFGTTSREQYF. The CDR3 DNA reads TGTGCTAGTGGTTTTTTCGGGACAACCTCGCGAGAGCAGTACTTC.